This T cell receptor beta chain derives from a study of blood T cell repertoires in COVID-19. Study background: There were acute and convalescent COVID-19 samples, and they came from the United States, Italy and Spain. T cells, B-cell-depleted T cells, or PBMCs provided the cDNA or gDNA that served as material.

Trimming took 4 bases from V and 7 from J, leaving 16 bases between them. Germline V CDR1 and CDR2: LGHDT, YNNKEL (reference sequence). This CDR3 is built from 15 residues. Authors' data handling: Nucleated cell counts were estimated from reference gene primer amplification. Clones were read by immunoSEQ multiplex PCR, and TCRdb kept only the in-frame ones, dropping some. Clone size and the V and J calls come from that table; the DNA yielded D and trimming. The profile covers over 200,000 clones, with approximately 86% appearing a single time and around 10% taken by the ten largest. The sequencing input was peripheral blood. The TCR sequence derives from a man in his forties who had recovered from COVID-19. The chain couples TRBV3-1 (or the pseudogene TRBV3-2) to TRBJ1-4; possible D gene TRBD1, 6 bases. In nucleotides, the CDR3 is TGTGCCAGCAGCCTTCAGGGGTCCAGGGGTGAAAAACTGTTTTTT. Protein product: CASSLQGSRGEKLFF.